One sample yielded the 31 T cell receptor beta chains listed below, sequenced in a study of T cells after somatic rescue of genetic block. Method: immunoSEQ multiplex PCR; TCRdb's copy keeps in-frame clones and lacks some. The data show under 150,000 clones, with about 93% seen just once and about 1.5% held by the top ten. The specimen was peripheral blood mononuclear cells (PBMCs). These receptors originate from a woman younger than 35.

This rearrangement joins TRBV29-1 to TRBJ2-3; possible D gene TRBD1, 6 bases. There are 11 residues in the CDR3. Looked up from germline, CDR1 is SQVTM and CDR2 is ANQGSEA. V was clipped by 7 bases and J by 4 bases, with 9 bases between them. The CDR3 DNA reads as TGCAGCGCCAGACAGGCAGATACGCAGTATTTT. Residues: CSARQADTQYF.

This CDR3 reads CASSLERSDTQYF. CDR3 in DNA: TGTGCCAGCAGCTTGGAACGGTCAGATACGCAGTATTTT. This chain links TRBV7-2 with TRBJ2-3; no clear D gene. The CDR3 extends over 13 amino acids. Germline V gene lookup returns CDR1 SGHTA and CDR2 FQGNSA. With 3 bases removed from V and 4 bases from J, the gap between germline ends came to 8 bases.

V gene TRBV7-2 combines with J gene TRBJ1-2, with 8 bases lining up with TRBD1. The CDR3 is made up of 14 amino acids. Germline V gives CDR1 SGHTA, CDR2 FQGNSA. V shed 0 bases, J shed 8 bases, and the junction held 5 bases outside the gene matches. The CDR3 nucleotides are TGTGCCAGCAGCTTAGCCACAGGGGGTGGAGGCTACACCTTC. Its protein product is CASSLATGGGGYTF.

The rearrangement uses TRBV2 and TRBJ2-5; weak D call: TRBD2 (6 bases). Germline assignment: CDR1 SNHLY and CDR2 FYNNEI. The V end was cut by 5 bases, the J end by 2 bases, with 12 bases between. The CDR3 is made up of 14 amino acids. CDR3: CASSSGLRQETQYF. CDR3 bases: TGTGCCAGCAGTTCGGGACTCCGACAAGAGACCCAGTACTTC. Variable domain in full (rest from reference TRBV2 and TRBJ2-5): EPEVTQTPSHQVTQMGQEVILRCVPISNHLYFYWYRQILGQKVEFLVSFYNNEISEKSEIFDDQFSVERPDGSNFTLKIRSTKLEDSAMYFCASSSGLRQETQYFGPGTRLLVL.

The chain combines TRBV13 with TRBJ2-5; D possibly matches TRBD1 or TRBD2 (5 bases each). Germline V CDR1 and CDR2: PRHDT, FYEKMQ (reference sequence). V lost 5 bases and J 0 bases, leaving 7 bases between the germline ends. The CDR3 contains 13 residues. CDR3 DNA: TGTGCCAGCAGCGGGGACGACCAAGAGACCCAGTACTTC. Translated: CASSGDDQETQYF.

This chain links TRBV7-9 with TRBJ1-2; TRBD1 matches at 7 bases. CDR3 length equals 13 residues. V gave up 5 bases and J gave up 8 bases; unmatched junction bases: 8. CDR1 and CDR2 (germline): SEHNR, FQNEAQ (reference sequence). CDR3 amino acids: CASSATGVYGYTF. The CDR3 DNA reads TGTGCCAGCAGCGCAACAGGGGTTTACGGCTACACCTTC.

The rearrangement joins TRBV7-6 to TRBJ1-5, with no clear D. The CDR3 has 13 amino acids. The germline CDR1 and CDR2 sequences are SGHVS and FNYEAQ. The ends were cut back, 4 bases at V and 5 bases at J, with 9 bases in the middle. The CDR3 is CASSSQVDQPQHF. In DNA, the CDR3 is TGTGCCAGCAGCTCGCAGGTTGATCAGCCCCAGCATTTT.

This chain uses TRBV18 with TRBJ1-6; TRBD1 matches at 8 bases. Per the germline V gene, CDR1 is KGHSH and CDR2 is LQKENI. The CDR3 is made up of 17 amino acids. The trim removed 3 bases at V and 7 bases at J, leaving 11 bases unmatched. The CDR3 loop is CASSPTMSTGENSPLHF. CDR3 bases: TGTGCCAGCTCACCGACTATGTCGACAGGGGAAAATTCACCCCTCCACTTT.

The chain is built from TRBV19 and TRBJ1-2, with a tentative D call TRBD1 (5 bases). Germline lookup yields CDR1 LNHDA and CDR2 SQIVND (reference sequence). Trimming took off 3 bases at V and 2 bases at J, with 16 bases between the two ends. The CDR3 length is 16 residues. For the CDR3, the DNA is TGTGCCAGTAGTATTGGGGCCGGCAGGGCAAACTATGGCTACACCTTC. This codes for CASSIGAGRANYGYTF.

This clone was seen only once. The chain employs TRBV30 and TRBJ2-3, with TRBD2 matching over 7 bases. The CDR3 consists of 14 residues. In germline, CDR1 is GTSNPN, CDR2 SVGIG (reference sequence). The V gene end was trimmed by 5 bases and the J gene end by 4 bases; junction bases not matched to a gene: 9. CDR3: CAWALALPPDTQYF. The CDR3 DNA reads TGTGCCTGGGCACTAGCGCTCCCCCCAGATACGCAGTATTTT.

The chain uses TRBV29-1 and TRBJ1-2; D remains ambiguous. Germline V gene sequence: CDR1 SQVTM, CDR2 ANQGSEA. V dropped 7 bases and J dropped 4 bases, with 16 bases sitting between them. CDR3 length equals 13 residues. CDR3 sequence (DNA): TGCAGCGCCAGCGAGGGCCGCATCTATGGCTACACCTTC. This translates into CSASEGRIYGYTF.

This chain links TRBV6-6 with TRBJ1-3; weak D call: TRBD1 (6 bases). CDR3 length: 16 amino acids. CDR1 and CDR2 (germline): MNHNY, SVGAGI (reference sequence). With 6 bases removed from V and 0 bases from J, the gap between germline ends came to 15 bases. CDR3 sequence (DNA): TGTGCCAGCAGGTCACAGGGCCGGAGCTCTGGAAACACCATATATTTT. It specifies CASRSQGRSSGNTIYF.

CDR3 DNA: TGTGCCAGCAGCCTGGAGGACACGGACTTAGCCAAAAACATTCAGTACTTC. Translation: CASSLEDTDLAKNIQYF. The rearrangement links TRBV7-9 to TRBJ2-4; D possibly matches TRBD1 or TRBD2 (5 bases each). Trimming took off 5 bases at V and 0 bases at J, with 17 bases between the two ends. There are 17 residues in the CDR3. CDR1 SEHNR and CDR2 FQNEAQ come from the germline V gene (reference sequence).

The chain joins TRBV4-2 to TRBJ2-7, with D perhaps matching TRBD1 (5 bases). Trimming pared 4 bases from V and 3 bases from J, leaving 10 bases between. This CDR3 region has 13 residues. Germline V gene sequence: CDR1 LGHNA, CDR2 YNFKEQ. The CDR3 protein is CASSLWTSYEQYF. In DNA, the CDR3 is TGTGCCAGCAGCCTTTGGACAAGCTACGAGCAGTACTTC.

The CDR3 reads CASSLGQGMRGYTF. DNA of the CDR3: TGTGCCAGCAGCTTGGGACAGGGAATGAGAGGCTACACCTTC. This chain uses TRBV7-2 with TRBJ1-2, with 9 bases matching TRBD1. The germline V gene encodes CDR1 SGHTA and CDR2 FQGNSA. V trimming: 3 bases; J trimming: 8 bases; junction bases outside the gene matches: 7. The CDR3 consists of 14 residues.

This clone has only one observation. The chain links TRBV29-1 to TRBJ2-5; 8 bases map to TRBD1. Trimming cost V 4 bases and J 5 bases; bases outside gene matches: 6. This CDR3 is built from 13 residues. Looked up from germline, CDR1 is SQVTM and CDR2 is ANQGSEA. CDR3 sequence reads: CSVAQGAGETQYF. The CDR3 nucleotides are TGCAGCGTTGCCCAGGGGGCTGGGGAGACCCAGTACTTC. The full variable domain, its missing parts supplied by reference TRBV29-1 and TRBJ2-5, is SAVISQKPSRDICQRGTSLTIQCQVDSQVTMMFWYRQQPGQSLTLIATANQGSEATYESGFVIDKFPISRPNLTFSTLTVSNMSPEDSSIYLCSVAQGAGETQYFGPGTRLLVL.

This clone was counted between two and nine times. V and J are TRBV18 and TRBJ2-2; 9 bases match TRBD2. The trim removed 3 bases at V and 5 bases at J, leaving 4 bases unmatched. CDR1 and CDR2 from the germline V gene are KGHSH and LQKENI. The CDR3 contains 15 residues. CDR3 sequence reads: CASSPDLAGTGELFF. For the CDR3, the DNA is TGTGCCAGCTCACCCGACCTAGCGGGGACCGGGGAGCTGTTTTTT.

The chain joins TRBV18 to TRBJ2-2, with 7 positions matching TRBD1. V shed 5 bases, J shed 4 bases, and the junction held 4 bases outside the gene matches. The CDR3 is 14 amino acids. The germline gives CDR1 KGHSH, CDR2 LQKENI. CDR3 protein: CASSSRTGTGELFF. The CDR3 DNA is TGTGCCAGCTCATCCCGGACAGGCACCGGGGAGCTGTTTTTT.

This clone was picked up one time. This chain connects TRBV11-2 to TRBJ2-1; a possible D gene is TRBD2 (6 bases). Trimming pared 9 bases from V and 4 bases from J, leaving 19 bases between. The length of the CDR3 is 15 residues. CDR1 is SGHAT, CDR2 FQNNGV, per germline. CDR3 protein: CASALGAGIYNEQFF. DNA for the CDR3: TGTGCCAGTGCCTTAGGTGCGGGAATATACAATGAGCAGTTCTTC.

A few counts support this clone. The chain couples TRBV14 to TRBJ1-1, with D tentatively TRBD1 (5 bases). V was pared by 8 bases and J by 11 bases, with 18 bases between. Germline values: CDR1 SGHDN, CDR2 FVKESK. This CDR3 comprises 12 residues. The DNA for the CDR3 is TGTGCCAGCGGACACGGTGGAGGGAGCGCTTTCTTT. Encoded protein: CASGHGGGSAFF.

This clone appeared once. The chain employs TRBV9 and TRBJ2-2, with D perhaps TRBD2 (5 bases). V lost 2 bases and J lost 5, with 10 bases in between. CDR1 SGDLS and CDR2 YYNGEE come from the germline V gene. The CDR3 runs 14 residues. The CDR3 reads CASSVGRRTGELFF. The CDR3 DNA follows: TGTGCCAGCAGCGTGGGCAGGAGGACCGGGGAGCTGTTTTTT. Drawing the rest from reference TRBV9 and TRBJ2-2, the complete variable domain is DSGVTQTPKHLITATGQRVTLRCSPRSGDLSVYWYQQSLDQGLQFLIQYYNGEERAKGNILERFSAQQFPDLHSELNLSSLELGDSALYFCASSVGRRTGELFFGEGSRLTVL.

V usage is TRBV28 and J usage is TRBJ2-3; TRBD1 aligns across 9 bases. V trimming: 2 bases; J trimming: 3 bases; junction bases outside the gene matches: 3. Germline CDR1 MDHEN, CDR2 SYDVKM. The CDR3 is made up of 15 amino acids. CDR3 protein: CASSLGQGSTDTQYF. The DNA of the CDR3 is TGTGCCAGCAGTTTAGGACAGGGGAGTACAGATACGCAGTATTTT.

V usage is TRBV7-3 and J usage is TRBJ2-1, with D perhaps given as TRBD1 or TRBD2 (6 bases each). CDR1 and CDR2 (germline): SGHTA, FQGTGA. The CDR3 contains 15 residues. Trimming left V 1 base short and J 6 bases short, with 13 bases between. Written as DNA, the CDR3 is TGTGCCAGCAGCTTAAAGGGGGGCCTTATCAATGAGCAGTTCTTC. Translating it yields CASSLKGGLINEQFF.

The chain links TRBV9 to TRBJ2-1; the match to TRBD1 covers 12 bases. CDR3 length: 17 residues. In germline, CDR1 is SGDLS, CDR2 YYNGEE. Germline trimming cut 0 bases from V and 6 bases from J; bases unmatched to any gene: 7. This CDR3 is CASSVDPGQGALNEQFF. The CDR3 DNA reads as TGTGCCAGCAGCGTAGACCCGGGACAGGGGGCTCTCAATGAGCAGTTCTTC.

The V and J genes are TRBV19 and TRBJ2-2; 7 bases fit TRBD1. The germline CDR1 and CDR2 sequences are LNHDA and SQIVND (reference sequence). This CDR3 is 15 amino acids long. The V segment lost 10 bases and the J segment 0 bases; nucleotides outside the gene matches: 8. In nucleotides, the CDR3 is TGTGCCATTCGCCCGACAGGGTCGAACACCGGGGAGCTGTTTTTT. Its protein product is CAIRPTGSNTGELFF.

The rearrangement links TRBV25-1 to TRBJ2-1; TRBD2 is a possible D gene (6 bases). Germline assignment: CDR1 MGHDK and CDR2 SYGVNS. The length of the CDR3 is 14 residues. Trimming stripped 1 base from V and 10 bases from J, with 14 bases between. The CDR3 here is CASSESGEAGEQFF. Here the CDR3 DNA reads TGTGCCAGCAGTGAATCGGGGGAAGCGGGCGAGCAGTTCTTC.

This clone occurred many times. This chain uses TRBV6-4 with TRBJ2-6, with a possible D match to TRBD1 (5 bases). The germline V and J ends were trimmed by 6 bases and 4 bases, with 13 bases remaining between them. Germline-derived CDR1 and CDR2 are MRHNA and SNTAGT. CDR3 length: 15 amino acids. DNA for the CDR3: TGTGCCAGCAGCGAAGGGGTACACGGGGCCAACGTCCTGACTTTC. Its protein is CASSEGVHGANVLTF.

The CDR3 loop reads CASSKGGTSGNTEAFF. The DNA for the CDR3 is TGTGCCAGCAGTAAAGGAGGAACCTCGGGCAACACTGAAGCTTTCTTT. The rearrangement uses TRBV9 and TRBJ1-1; no firm D call. This CDR3 comprises 16 residues. Trimming pared 5 bases from V and 2 bases from J, leaving 19 bases between. Germline CDR1 reads SGDLS; CDR2 reads YYNGEE. The full variable domain, its missing parts supplied by reference TRBV9 and TRBJ1-1, is DSGVTQTPKHLITATGQRVTLRCSPRSGDLSVYWYQQSLDQGLQFLIQYYNGEERAKGNILERFSAQQFPDLHSELNLSSLELGDSALYFCASSKGGTSGNTEAFFGQGTRLTVV.

This chain uses TRBV7-9 with TRBJ1-2; perhaps TRBD1 as D (6 bases). CDR1 and CDR2 from the germline V gene are SEHNR and FQNEAQ (reference sequence). V was clipped by 3 bases and J by 2 bases, with 7 bases between them. CDR3 length equals 13 residues. CDR3 region: CASSFQGNYGYTF. The CDR3 nucleotides are TGTGCCAGCAGCTTCCAGGGGAACTATGGCTACACCTTC.

V gene TRBV7-9 combines with J gene TRBJ1-6; 9 bases align to TRBD1. V was clipped by 4 bases and J by 5 bases; unmatched bases: 6. This CDR3 is built from 16 residues. CDR1 is SEHNR, CDR2 FQNEAQ, per germline (reference sequence). This CDR3 is CASSSPTGGNNSPLHF. DNA for the CDR3: TGTGCCAGCAGCTCCCCGACAGGGGGGAATAATTCACCCCTCCACTTT.

The chain is built from TRBV30 and TRBJ1-2; tentatively, D is TRBD1 (5 bases). In germline, CDR1 is GTSNPN, CDR2 SVGIG (reference sequence). Trimming left V 3 bases short and J 4 bases short, with 9 bases between. The CDR3 is 12 amino acids. The CDR3 DNA follows: TGTGCCTGGAGCGGGGCCGCCTATGGCTACACCTTC. Its translation: CAWSGAAYGYTF.